The clone carrying this TCR beta chain has a count of ten or more. Its antigen is unidentified. Amplified regions were TCR beta CDR3 sequences from RNA transcripts. The TCR CDR3 was amplified in a first-round RT-PCR using the HTBI primer set. MiXCR, run by TCRdb on the multiplex PCR reads, gives a single entry per CDR3 protein. Of 650,000 to 750,000 distinct CDR3 sequences listed, around 13% are singletons. Unmatched junction bases numbered 1, after V lost 1 base and J lost 5 bases. The CDR3 is made up of 14 amino acids. This entry is derived from a study of T cells in Graves' hyperthyroidism and ophthalmopathy. Uncontrolled infections, other autoimmune diseases, pregnancy or lactation led to exclusion of patients. Diagnoses were established using clinical symptoms, serum thyroxine and TRAb, thyroid ultrasound and orbital computed tomography. Study-wide results and caveats: Most thyroid clonotypes with frequency above 0.001 were detected in blood.

J is TRBJ1-2 and V is TRBV12-3 or TRBV12-4; 10 bases agree with TRBD1. Sequenced sample: blood. This sequence originates from a woman between 18 and 29 years old with Graves' hyperthyroidism. DNA of the CDR3: TGTGCCAGCAGTTTAGGGACAGGGGGGTATGGCTACACCTTC. It encodes CASSLGTGGYGYTF.